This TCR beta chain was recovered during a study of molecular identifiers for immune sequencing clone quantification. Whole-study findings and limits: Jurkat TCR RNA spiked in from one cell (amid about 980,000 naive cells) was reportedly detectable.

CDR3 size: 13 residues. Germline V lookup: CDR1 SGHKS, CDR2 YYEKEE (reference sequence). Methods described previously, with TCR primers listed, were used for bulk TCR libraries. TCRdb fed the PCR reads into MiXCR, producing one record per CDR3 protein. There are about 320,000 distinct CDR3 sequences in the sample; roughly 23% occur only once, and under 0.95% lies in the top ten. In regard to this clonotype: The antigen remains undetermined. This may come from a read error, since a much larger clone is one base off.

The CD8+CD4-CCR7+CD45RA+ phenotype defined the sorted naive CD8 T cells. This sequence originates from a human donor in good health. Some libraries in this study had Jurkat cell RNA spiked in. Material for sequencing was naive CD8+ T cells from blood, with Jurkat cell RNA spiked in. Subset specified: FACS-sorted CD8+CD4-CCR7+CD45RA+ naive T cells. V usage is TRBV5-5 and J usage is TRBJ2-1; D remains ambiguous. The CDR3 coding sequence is TGTGCCAGCAGCCTCTGGACCTACAGTGAGCAGTTCTTC. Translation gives CASSLWTYSEQFF.